The 30 T cell receptor beta chains given below trace back to one sample, sequenced in a study of post-analysis software for immune sequencing data. No antigen is known for these receptors. Broader study findings: Patients had higher frequencies than controls of five TRBV segments, including TRBV5-6, TRBV5-1 and TRBV20-1.

Presence of unique molecular identifiers characterized the TCR beta cDNA libraries. TCRdb processed the PCR reads anew with MiXCR; each CDR3 protein has one entry. The data hold around 770,000 distinct CDR3 sequences, with about 45% observed a single time. Material for sequencing was blood. These receptors were collected from a girl aged 10-17 years with multiple sclerosis.

The J gene is TRBJ1-2, the V gene TRBV7-2; D uncertain. The CDR3 length is 14 residues. CDR1 SGHTA and CDR2 FQGNSA come from the germline V gene. Trimming took off 5 bases at V and 4 bases at J, with 14 bases between the two ends. CDR3: CASSRPGRSYGYTF. In DNA form, the CDR3 reads TGTGCCAGCAGCCGACCGGGTCGCTCCTATGGCTACACCTTC.

The rearrangement uses TRBV5-1 and TRBJ1-1; D is unresolved. V lost 1 base, J lost 5 bases, and 9 bases lay in between. Germline V gene sequence: CDR1 SGHRS, CDR2 YFSETQ. The CDR3 has 13 amino acids. The CDR3, as DNA: TGCGCCAGCAGCTTGATTAGGGAGACTGAAGCTTTCTTT. Amino acid sequence: CASSLIRETEAFF.

V is TRBV11-2 and J is TRBJ2-5; D unclear. TRBJ2-7 matches the DNA end more closely, so the J call is doubtful. Germline V lookup: CDR1 SGHAT, CDR2 FQNNGV. The CDR3 is 12 residues long. The CDR3 is CASSSRRSEQYF. The CDR3 nucleotides are TGTGCCAGCAGCTCCCGTAGAAGCGAGCAGTACTTC.

This clonotype was picked up a small number of times. The chain recombines TRBV2 with TRBJ2-7; the D gene is possibly TRBD1 (7 bases). Germline CDR1 reads SNHLY; CDR2 reads FYNNEI. The CDR3 covers 15 residues. V was pared by 6 bases and J by 2 bases, with 17 bases between. CDR3 coding DNA: TGTGCCAGCAGCCACAACCAGGGGGGACCCTACGAGCAGTACTTC. It encodes CASSHNQGGPYEQYF.

This clonotype was detected a few times. The chain joins TRBV28 to TRBJ1-4; tentatively, D is TRBD1 (5 bases). CDR1 MDHEN and CDR2 SYDVKM come from the germline V gene. The ends were cut back, 6 bases at V and 9 bases at J, with 20 bases in the middle. The CDR3 is 15 residues long. The CDR3 region has the DNA TGTGCCAGCAGCTACGGAACCTGGGACCGGCAAAAACTGTTTTTT. Translated: CASSYGTWDRQKLFF.

CDR3 protein: CASSLAKAGGSYEQYF. The CDR3 region has the DNA TGTGCCAGCAGCTTAGCGAAGGCAGGGGGCAGTTACGAGCAGTACTTC. The J gene is TRBJ2-7, the V gene TRBV7-6, with 8 bases fitting TRBD1. The CDR3 is 16 amino acids. Trimming at V came to 0 bases and at J to 4 bases, leaving 8 bases not matched to a gene. In germline, CDR1 is SGHVS, CDR2 FNYEAQ.

This clonotype has just a few counts. The chain employs TRBV6-5 and TRBJ2-3; possible D gene TRBD2, 5 bases. The ends were cut back, 5 bases at V and 3 bases at J, with 9 bases in the middle. Looked up from germline, CDR1 is MNHEY and CDR2 is SVGAGI. The CDR3 is made up of 13 amino acids. The CDR3 DNA sequence: TGTGCCAGCAGTATAAGGAGGACAGATACGCAGTATTTT. The encoded protein is CASSIRRTDTQYF.

In this sample, this clonotype turned up once. The chain couples TRBV12-3 or TRBV12-4 to TRBJ2-3; D may be TRBD1 or TRBD2 (6 bases each). V lost 7 bases, J lost 0 bases, and 14 bases lay in between. The CDR3 is 15 amino acids. CDR3 sequence reads: CASMKGDSSTDTQYF. Here the CDR3 DNA reads TGTGCCAGCATGAAGGGGGACTCTAGCACAGATACGCAGTATTTT.

The chain is built from TRBV19 and TRBJ1-4; the D gene is possibly TRBD1 (5 bases). The germline V and J ends were trimmed by 4 bases and 0 bases, with 12 bases remaining between them. Per germline, CDR1 LNHDA and CDR2 SQIVND (reference sequence). The CDR3 length is 16 residues. The CDR3: CASSTSPGATNEKLFF. The CDR3 DNA follows: TGTGCCAGTAGTACCTCCCCGGGGGCAACTAATGAAAAACTGTTTTTT.

The chain couples TRBV24-1 to TRBJ2-1, with D possibly matching TRBD2 (6 bases). This CDR3 has 15 residues. Trimming removed 5 bases from V and 8 bases from J, with 18 bases in between. The V gene's germline CDR1 is KGHDR and CDR2 SFDVKD. CDR3: CATSGPRGKNHEQFF. CDR3 nucleotides: TGTGCCACCAGTGGACCTCGGGGGAAGAATCATGAGCAGTTCTTC.

V and J are TRBV7-9 and TRBJ2-1; a weak D match, TRBD2 (5 bases). CDR3 length equals 15 residues. The germline V and J ends were trimmed by 4 bases and 10 bases, with 20 bases remaining between them. Germline V gene lookup returns CDR1 SEHNR and CDR2 FQNEAQ (reference sequence). DNA for the CDR3: TGTGCCAGCAGCTCCAACCGGGGTGCCCTCCGAGAGCAGTTCTTC. Its protein product is CASSSNRGALREQFF.

Only one count was recorded for this clonotype. The rearrangement uses TRBV5-1 and TRBJ2-7; 7 nucleotides match TRBD2. In germline, CDR1 is SGHRS, CDR2 YFSETQ. Trimming at V came to 0 bases and at J to 6 bases, leaving 6 bases not matched to a gene. This CDR3 is built from 14 residues. The CDR3: CASSLGLAPPEQYF. CDR3 nucleotide sequence: TGCGCCAGCAGCTTGGGACTAGCCCCTCCCGAGCAGTACTTC.

This clonotype was counted a few times. The J gene is TRBJ2-1, the V gene TRBV27; 8 bases are shared with TRBD1. V trimming: 0 bases; J trimming: 0 bases; junction bases outside the gene matches: 10. Germline assignment: CDR1 MNHEY and CDR2 SMNVEV (reference sequence). The CDR3 has 19 amino acids. The CDR3 DNA reads TGTGCCAGCAGTTTATCGGGCCCGACAGGGGCGATCTCCTACAATGAGCAGTTCTTC. Its translation: CASSLSGPTGAISYNEQFF.

V and J are TRBV6-5 and TRBJ2-1, with D maybe TRBD2 (5 bases). Germline V lookup: CDR1 MNHEY, CDR2 SVGAGI. Trimming removed 0 bases at V and 0 bases at J, with 12 bases between. The CDR3 loop spans 17 amino acids. The CDR3 DNA is TGTGCCAGCAGTTACTCTGGATCGGGAAGCTCCTACAATGAGCAGTTCTTC. Amino acid sequence: CASSYSGSGSSYNEQFF.

This clonotype was detected a few times. The chain has TRBV29-1 and TRBJ2-7; D unresolved. The V end lost 4 bases, the J end lost 5 bases, and 9 bases lay between the germline ends. This CDR3 has 11 amino acids. Germline V gene lookup returns CDR1 SQVTM and CDR2 ANQGSEA. This CDR3 is CSVGEVHEQYF. Written as DNA, the CDR3 is TGCAGCGTTGGTGAGGTCCACGAGCAGTACTTC.

This clonotype was observed many times. The chain has TRBV20-1 and TRBJ2-1; 9 bases are shared with TRBD1. The CDR3 covers 16 residues. CDR1 DFQATT and CDR2 SNEGSKA come from the germline V gene (reference sequence). Trimming took 1 base from V and 6 from J; bases not matched to a gene: 10. In nucleotides, the CDR3 is TGCAGTGCTAGAGTTACAAAAGGGACAGGGCGCAATGAGCAGTTCTTC. The encoded protein is CSARVTKGTGRNEQFF.

This rearrangement joins TRBV12-3 or TRBV12-4 to TRBJ1-1; the match to TRBD1 covers 7 bases. V shed 3 bases and J 0 bases; nucleotides not matched to a gene: 4. The CDR3 consists of 15 residues. The CDR3 spells CASSLRTGVNTEAFF. The CDR3 coding sequence is TGTGCCAGCAGTTTGCGGACAGGAGTGAACACTGAAGCTTTCTTT.

This clonotype appeared a few times. The V gene is TRBV20-1, the J gene TRBJ2-3, with 10 bases that match TRBD2. Trimming removed 1 base from V and 6 bases from J; junction bases left unmatched: 7. Germline values: CDR1 DFQATT, CDR2 SNEGSKA (reference sequence). The length of the CDR3 is 15 residues. CDR3 sequence reads: CSARVLAGVGDTQYF. CDR3 bases: TGCAGTGCTAGAGTTCTAGCGGGAGTCGGGGATACGCAGTATTTT.

The chain joins TRBV9 to TRBJ2-5; TRBD2 matches 7 bases. V shed 0 bases and J 5 bases; nucleotides not matched to a gene: 4. There are 14 residues in the CDR3. CDR1 and CDR2 from the germline V gene are SGDLS and YYNGEE. DNA of the CDR3: TGTGCCAGCAGCGTAGGCGGGAGTCTGGAGACCCAGTACTTC. This sequence encodes CASSVGGSLETQYF. Based on the CDR3 plus reference TRBV9 and TRBJ2-5, the full variable domain is DSGVTQTPKHLITATGQRVTLRCSPRSGDLSVYWYQQSLDQGLQFLIQYYNGEERAKGNILERFSAQQFPDLHSELNLSSLELGDSALYFCASSVGGSLETQYFGPGTRLLVL.

This clonotype turned up a few times. This chain connects TRBV29-1 to TRBJ2-5; D is possibly TRBD2 (5 bases). Trimming left V 7 bases short and J 1 base short, with 10 bases between. This CDR3 comprises 12 residues. Germline V CDR1 and CDR2: SQVTM, ANQGSEA. CDR3 sequence reads: CSGRLLQETQYF. DNA for the CDR3: TGCAGCGGCAGACTACTCCAAGAGACCCAGTACTTC.

The gene calls are TRBV12-3 or TRBV12-4 and TRBJ2-1, with D possibly TRBD1 on 6 matching bases. The CDR3 runs to 15 residues. Trimming took 5 bases from V and 7 from J, leaving 18 bases between them. Here the CDR3 DNA reads TGTGCCAGCAGTCCGCAGGGGAAATACTGGAATGAGCAGTTCTTC. It encodes CASSPQGKYWNEQFF.

This clonotype was seen a handful of times. The J gene is TRBJ2-3, the V gene TRBV7-9, with 7 positions matching TRBD1. Germline V gene sequence: CDR1 SEHNR, CDR2 FQNEAQ (reference sequence). Trimming removed 6 bases from V and 1 base from J; junction bases left unmatched: 10. The CDR3 totals 16 residues. CDR3 coding DNA: TGTGCCAGCAGTCAATACCGGGACAGCCGCACAGATACGCAGTATTTT. This encodes CASSQYRDSRTDTQYF.

The chain has TRBV7-6 and TRBJ2-1, with D perhaps matching TRBD1 or TRBD2 (6 bases each). The CDR3 has 14 amino acids. V lost 2 bases and J 9 bases, leaving 14 bases between the germline ends. Germline assignment: CDR1 SGHVS and CDR2 FNYEAQ. This CDR3 reads CASSLMQGRGEQFF. The CDR3 coding sequence is TGTGCCAGCAGCTTAATGCAGGGGCGGGGTGAGCAGTTCTTC. Variable domain in full (rest from reference TRBV7-6 and TRBJ2-1): GAGVSQSPRYKVTKRGQDVALRCDPISGHVSLYWYRQALGQGPEFLTYFNYEAQQDKSGLPNDRFSAERPEGSISTLTIQRTEQRDSAMYRCASSLMQGRGEQFFGPGTRLTVL.

The chain has TRBV10-3 and TRBJ2-7; D call uncertain. Trimming left V 3 bases short and J 0 bases short, with 9 bases between. The CDR3 contains 14 residues. From germline, CDR1 is ENHRY and CDR2 SYGVKD. The CDR3 sequence: CAISDWTVSYEQYF. The CDR3 bases are TGTGCCATCAGTGATTGGACGGTCTCCTACGAGCAGTACTTC.

V usage is TRBV6-2 or TRBV6-3 and J usage is TRBJ1-2; a possible D gene is TRBD1 (5 bases). Deletions cut 6 bases from V and 5 bases from J, with 13 bases between. CDR1 is MNHEY, CDR2 SVGEGT, per germline. The CDR3 sequence is 13 residues long. The CDR3 region is CASREVGQYGYTF. CDR3 DNA sequence: TGTGCCAGCAGAGAAGTTGGACAATATGGCTACACCTTC.

The gene calls are TRBV11-2 and TRBJ2-7; D tentatively fits TRBD1 or TRBD2 (5 bases each). Germline V gene lookup returns CDR1 SGHAT and CDR2 FQNNGV. The CDR3 has 15 amino acids. The V end was cut by 6 bases, the J end by 6 bases, with 21 bases between. CDR3 nucleotide sequence: TGTGCCAGCAGTACGACTCCTGGGGGAATAGTCGAGCAGTACTTC. Its translation: CASSTTPGGIVEQYF.

The V gene is TRBV10-3, the J gene TRBJ2-1, with 9 bases identical to TRBD1. Looked up from germline, CDR1 is ENHRY and CDR2 is SYGVKD. This CDR3 contains 14 residues. V lost 6 bases and J lost 6; bases outside the gene matches: 6. The CDR3 loop reads CAIRGTGSGNEQFF. CDR3 nucleotides: TGTGCCATCAGGGGGACAGGGTCGGGCAATGAGCAGTTCTTC.

V is TRBV11-2 and J is TRBJ1-1; possible D gene TRBD1, 5 bases. The CDR3 contains 18 residues. Germline CDR1 SGHAT, CDR2 FQNNGV. Trimming stripped 2 bases from V and 1 base from J, with 20 bases between. The DNA of the CDR3 is TGTGCCAGCAGCTTAAGGGTCGGGACCCAGGTTGGGAACACTGAAGCTTTCTTT. The encoded protein is CASSLRVGTQVGNTEAFF.

The rearrangement uses TRBV3-1 and TRBJ2-5, with D perhaps matching TRBD2 (5 bases). The last part of the DNA fits TRBJ2-7 better; the J call may be wrong. The CDR3 contains 14 residues. Per the germline V gene, CDR1 is LGHDT and CDR2 is YNNKEL (reference sequence). CDR3 DNA sequence: TGTGCCAGCAGCCCCTGGGTCGATAGCGCCGAGCAGTACTTC. It codes for CASSPWVDSAEQYF.

This clonotype was detected a few times. The chain joins TRBV7-9 to TRBJ2-1, with TRBD1 identical over 10 bases. J was trimmed by 7 bases and V by 6 bases; bases with no gene match: 12. Germline CDR1 reads SEHNR; CDR2 reads FQNEAQ (reference sequence). There are 16 residues in the CDR3. The CDR3 is CASRASGTGVTNEQFF. CDR3 nucleotides: TGTGCCAGCAGAGCCTCCGGGACAGGGGTTACAAATGAGCAGTTCTTC.